This is a list of T cell receptor beta chains from one sample in a study of cytomegalovirus exposure and HLA in healthy donors. Assay: immunoSEQ multiplex PCR; the TCRdb copy retains only in-frame clones and omits some. This table has approximately 170,000 clones, approximately 75% appearing once. Sequenced input: PBMCs. These receptors originate from a girl between 10 and 17 years old in good health and CMV-seronegative. CDR3s include the opening cysteine and the closing phenylalanine or tryptophan. D genes are given only for firm matches. The size of a clone is reported for some rows only, either as once, few or many, or as a class for expanded clones.

j_gene: TRBJ2-3
v_gene: TRBV6-1
abundance: NA
d_gene: NA
CDR3aa: CASSGGEGTDTQYF
CDR3nt: TGTGCCAGCAGTGGCGGGGAAGGAACAGATACGCAGTATTTT

j_gene: TRBJ1-1
v_gene: TRBV15
abundance: few
d_gene: NA
CDR3aa: CATSRDPIGGTEAFF
CDR3nt: TGTGCCACCAGCAGAGACCCGATCGGGGGCACTGAAGCTTTCTTT

j_gene: TRBJ2-5
v_gene: TRBV5-1
abundance: NA
d_gene: TRBD2
CDR3aa: CASGPGTSSETQYF
CDR3nt: TGCGCCAGCGGCCCAGGGACTAGCTCCGAGACCCAGTACTTC

j_gene: TRBJ1-5
v_gene: TRBV7-9
abundance: NA
d_gene: NA
CDR3aa: CASSPSYEGVQPQHF
CDR3nt: TGTGCCAGCAGCCCCTCATATGAAGGGGTTCAGCCCCAGCATTTT

j_gene: TRBJ1-2
v_gene: TRBV5-1
abundance: NA
d_gene: TRBD1
CDR3aa: CASSAGDRGVYGYTF
CDR3nt: TGCGCCAGCAGCGCCGGGGACAGGGGTGTCTATGGCTACACCTTC

j_gene: TRBJ2-5
v_gene: TRBV7-8
abundance: few
d_gene: NA
CDR3aa: CASSPLAETQYF
CDR3nt: TGTGCCAGCAGCCCTTTAGCGGAGACCCAGTACTTC

j_gene: TRBJ2-7
v_gene: TRBV7-6
abundance: NA
d_gene: NA
CDR3aa: CASSPRGNYEQYF
CDR3nt: TGTGCCAGCAGCCCCCGGGGTAACTACGAGCAGTACTTC

j_gene: TRBJ1-2
v_gene: TRBV6-5
abundance: NA
d_gene: TRBD1
CDR3aa: CASSWHRGSGYTF
CDR3nt: TGTGCCAGCAGTTGGCACAGGGGTAGCGGCTACACCTTC

j_gene: TRBJ2-4
v_gene: TRBV7-9
abundance: NA
d_gene: NA
CDR3aa: CASSYDGREGNIQYF
CDR3nt: TGTGCCAGCAGCTATGACGGTCGAGAGGGAAACATTCAGTACTTC

j_gene: TRBJ2-2
v_gene: TRBV19
abundance: NA
d_gene: NA
CDR3aa: CASKISTGETGELFF
CDR3nt: TGCGCCAGCAAGATCTCTACGGGGGAAACCGGGGAGCTGTTTTTT

j_gene: TRBJ1-3
v_gene: TRBV5-1
abundance: NA
d_gene: NA
CDR3aa: CASSGGAGNTIYF
CDR3nt: TGCGCCAGCAGTGGAGGTGCTGGAAACACCATATATTTT

j_gene: TRBJ1-1
v_gene: TRBV11-2
abundance: NA
d_gene: NA
CDR3aa: CASSLGDREAFF
CDR3nt: TGTGCCAGCAGCTTAGGCGATCGAGAAGCTTTCTTT

j_gene: TRBJ1-4
v_gene: TRBV30
abundance: once
d_gene: TRBD1
CDR3aa: CAWNAGGDDKLFF
CDR3nt: TGTGCCTGGAACGCAGGGGGAGATGACAAACTGTTTTTT

j_gene: TRBJ1-6
v_gene: TRBV6-5
abundance: NA
d_gene: NA
CDR3aa: CASTPEGQVNSPLHF
CDR3nt: TGTGCCAGCACCCCGGAGGGGCAAGTTAATTCACCCCTCCACTTT

j_gene: TRBJ1-2
v_gene: TRBV9
abundance: NA
d_gene: TRBD1
CDR3aa: CASSPTGGMHPYTF
CDR3nt: TGTGCCAGCAGTCCTACAGGGGGCATGCATCCCTACACCTTC

j_gene: TRBJ2-7
v_gene: TRBV28
abundance: NA
d_gene: TRBD1
CDR3aa: CASSTGTAFSYEQYF
CDR3nt: TGTGCCAGCAGTACCGGGACAGCCTTCTCCTACGAGCAGTACTTC

j_gene: TRBJ2-7
v_gene: TRBV27
abundance: NA
d_gene: TRBD2
CDR3aa: CASSLGLSNYEQYF
CDR3nt: TGTGCCAGCAGTTTGGGACTATCCAACTACGAGCAGTACTTC

j_gene: TRBJ1-1
v_gene: TRBV5-4
abundance: NA
d_gene: NA
CDR3aa: CATTDGGRAEAFF
CDR3nt: TGTGCCACCACGGACGGGGGGAGGGCTGAAGCTTTCTTT

j_gene: TRBJ1-2
v_gene: TRBV14
abundance: NA
d_gene: NA
CDR3aa: CASSQDRAQGRLDGYTF
CDR3nt: TGTGCCAGCAGCCAAGATCGGGCGCAGGGCCGGTTGGATGGCTACACCTTC

j_gene: TRBJ1-6
v_gene: TRBV6-5
abundance: NA
d_gene: NA
CDR3aa: CASSLTDLNSPLHF
CDR3nt: TGTGCCAGCAGTTTAACAGACCTTAATTCACCCCTCCACTTT

j_gene: TRBJ1-4
v_gene: TRBV12-5
abundance: once
d_gene: TRBD1
CDR3aa: CASGFPGQGPNEKLFF
CDR3nt: TGTGCTAGTGGTTTTCCGGGACAGGGCCCCAATGAAAAACTGTTTTTT

j_gene: TRBJ1-6
v_gene: TRBV13
abundance: NA
d_gene: TRBD1
CDR3aa: CASSPGQGTSPLHF
CDR3nt: TGTGCCAGCAGCCCGGGACAGGGGACTTCACCCCTCCACTTT

j_gene: TRBJ2-1
v_gene: TRBV5-1
abundance: NA
d_gene: TRBD2
CDR3aa: CASSLVAGGPNEQFF
CDR3nt: TGCGCCAGCAGCTTGGTAGCGGGGGGCCCCAATGAGCAGTTCTTC

j_gene: TRBJ2-7
v_gene: TRBV2
abundance: NA
d_gene: TRBD1
CDR3aa: CASSESAGGDYEQYF
CDR3nt: TGTGCCAGCAGTGAATCGGCAGGGGGCGATTACGAGCAGTACTTC

j_gene: TRBJ1-2
v_gene: TRBV7-8
abundance: NA
d_gene: NA
CDR3aa: CASSLDPGWQSGNGYTF
CDR3nt: TGTGCCAGCAGCTTAGATCCCGGATGGCAGTCAGGCAATGGCTACACCTTC

j_gene: TRBJ2-1
v_gene: TRBV7-8
abundance: NA
d_gene: TRBD2
CDR3aa: CASSLSSGGAREQFF
CDR3nt: TGTGCCAGCAGCTTATCTAGCGGGGGGGCCCGGGAGCAGTTCTTC

j_gene: TRBJ1-6
v_gene: TRBV30
abundance: NA
d_gene: TRBD1
CDR3aa: CAWSGDSPSSYNSPLHF
CDR3nt: TGTGCCTGGAGCGGGGACAGCCCGAGCTCCTATAATTCACCCCTCCACTTT

j_gene: TRBJ1-4
v_gene: TRBV4-1
abundance: NA
d_gene: TRBD1
CDR3aa: CASSRETGEGEKLFF
CDR3nt: TGCGCCAGCAGCCGAGAGACAGGGGAGGGCGAAAAACTGTTTTTT

j_gene: TRBJ2-2
v_gene: TRBV18
abundance: few
d_gene: NA
CDR3aa: CASSPRTGNTGELFF
CDR3nt: TGTGCCAGCTCACCACGCACAGGGAACACCGGGGAGCTGTTTTTT

j_gene: TRBJ2-3
v_gene: TRBV13
abundance: NA
d_gene: TRBD2
CDR3aa: CASGSGGSTDTQYF
CDR3nt: TGTGCCAGCGGCAGCGGGGGTTCCACAGATACGCAGTATTTT

j_gene: TRBJ1-6
v_gene: TRBV27
abundance: NA
d_gene: NA
CDR3aa: CASRRQGESSPLPF
CDR3nt: TGTGCCAGCAGACGCCAGGGCGAGTCATCACCCCTCCCCTTT

j_gene: TRBJ2-1
v_gene: TRBV5-1
abundance: once
d_gene: TRBD1
CDR3aa: CASNLGTAYNEQFF
CDR3nt: TGCGCCAGCAACTTAGGGACAGCCTACAATGAGCAGTTCTTC

j_gene: TRBJ1-2
v_gene: TRBV11-2
abundance: NA
d_gene: NA
CDR3aa: CASSLVEQARGYTF
CDR3nt: TGTGCCAGCAGCTTAGTAGAGCAAGCACGCGGCTACACCTTC

j_gene: TRBJ2-5
v_gene: TRBV5-1
abundance: NA
d_gene: TRBD2
CDR3aa: CASSLSRGVWETQYF
CDR3nt: TGCGCCAGCAGCTTGTCCCGGGGGGTTTGGGAGACCCAGTACTTC

j_gene: TRBJ2-5
v_gene: TRBV5-4
abundance: NA
d_gene: TRBD2
CDR3aa: CASSLNGGEETQYF
CDR3nt: TGTGCCAGCAGCTTGAACGGGGGGGAAGAGACCCAGTACTTC

j_gene: TRBJ2-7
v_gene: TRBV5-4
abundance: few
d_gene: NA
CDR3aa: CASSPKGTDMLEQYF
CDR3nt: TGTGCCAGCAGTCCAAAAGGGACTGACATGCTCGAGCAGTACTTC

j_gene: TRBJ1-2
v_gene: TRBV19
abundance: NA
d_gene: NA
CDR3aa: CASSIDGHYGYTF
CDR3nt: TGTGCCAGTAGTATAGATGGGCACTATGGCTACACCTTC

j_gene: TRBJ1-1
v_gene: TRBV18
abundance: NA
d_gene: NA
CDR3aa: CASSPGGVEAFF
CDR3nt: TGTGCCAGCTCCCCGGGGGGTGTTGAAGCTTTCTTT

j_gene: TRBJ1-6
v_gene: TRBV2
abundance: NA
d_gene: TRBD1
CDR3aa: CASSPQGMGSPLHF
CDR3nt: TGTGCCAGCAGCCCACAGGGGATGGGATCACCCCTCCACTTT

j_gene: TRBJ2-5
v_gene: TRBV6-1
abundance: NA
d_gene: NA
CDR3aa: CASSEGPGLQETQYF
CDR3nt: TGTGCCAGCAGTGAAGGTCCAGGCCTACAAGAGACCCAGTACTTC

j_gene: TRBJ1-1
v_gene: TRBV29-1
abundance: NA
d_gene: NA
CDR3aa: CSVGGSSGRVISEAFF
CDR3nt: TGCAGCGTTGGTGGGTCGTCGGGCAGGGTTATTTCTGAAGCTTTCTTT

j_gene: TRBJ1-4
v_gene: TRBV5-1
abundance: NA
d_gene: TRBD1
CDR3aa: CASSLSGTGGGEKLFF
CDR3nt: TGCGCCAGCAGCTTATCCGGGACAGGGGGAGGCGAAAAACTGTTTTTT

j_gene: TRBJ1-2
v_gene: TRBV7-9
abundance: few
d_gene: NA
CDR3aa: CASSPATDGYTF
CDR3nt: TGTGCCAGCAGCCCCGCGACAGATGGCTACACCTTC

j_gene: TRBJ1-1
v_gene: TRBV7-9
abundance: NA
d_gene: TRBD1
CDR3aa: CASSLGWDRGTEAFF
CDR3nt: TGTGCCAGCAGCTTAGGGTGGGACAGGGGCACTGAAGCTTTCTTT

j_gene: TRBJ1-1
v_gene: TRBV30
abundance: NA
d_gene: NA
CDR3aa: CAWTDGVSGGTEAFF
CDR3nt: TGTGCCTGGACCGACGGGGTCTCGGGCGGCACTGAAGCTTTCTTT

j_gene: TRBJ2-2
v_gene: TRBV7-3
abundance: NA
d_gene: NA
CDR3aa: CASSLTSVTGELFF
CDR3nt: TGTGCCAGCAGCTTAACGAGTGTCACCGGGGAGCTGTTTTTT

j_gene: TRBJ1-1
v_gene: TRBV19
abundance: NA
d_gene: TRBD1
CDR3aa: CASSIATGRKMNTEAFF
CDR3nt: TGTGCCAGTAGTATCGCGACAGGGCGAAAAATGAACACTGAAGCTTTCTTT

j_gene: TRBJ2-2
v_gene: TRBV27
abundance: few
d_gene: TRBD1
CDR3aa: CASHRGPTGELFF
CDR3nt: TGTGCCTCCCACAGGGGGCCCACCGGGGAGCTGTTTTTT

j_gene: TRBJ1-1
v_gene: TRBV5-1
abundance: NA
d_gene: NA
CDR3aa: CASSLDMNTEAFF
CDR3nt: TGCGCCAGCAGCTTGGACATGAACACTGAAGCTTTCTTT

j_gene: TRBJ1-2
v_gene: TRBV30
abundance: once
d_gene: NA
CDR3aa: CAWSGQWTAGGYTF
CDR3nt: TGTGCCTGGAGTGGGCAGTGGACAGCCGGGGGCTACACCTTC